This TCR beta chain was retrieved from a study of T cells expressing NK-cell markers. Germline loops: CDR1 SGHDT, CDR2 YYEEEE. The CDR3 runs to 14 residues. From its re-call of the 5' RACE reads, TCRdb lists each CDR3 protein once, without DNA. The data show 350,000 to 450,000 distinct CDR3 sequences, and the top ten clones hold around 5.3%. Sequencing used blood T cells: a sorted CD56 or NKG2C T cell subset, CD4+ or CD8+ T cells, or bulk PBMC T cells (not recorded which). This sequence originates from a man aged 18-75 years in good health. The V and J genes are TRBV5-6 and TRBJ2-1; TCRdb calls TRBD1, which cannot be checked without DNA. The CDR3 protein is CASSPRDGGNEQFF.